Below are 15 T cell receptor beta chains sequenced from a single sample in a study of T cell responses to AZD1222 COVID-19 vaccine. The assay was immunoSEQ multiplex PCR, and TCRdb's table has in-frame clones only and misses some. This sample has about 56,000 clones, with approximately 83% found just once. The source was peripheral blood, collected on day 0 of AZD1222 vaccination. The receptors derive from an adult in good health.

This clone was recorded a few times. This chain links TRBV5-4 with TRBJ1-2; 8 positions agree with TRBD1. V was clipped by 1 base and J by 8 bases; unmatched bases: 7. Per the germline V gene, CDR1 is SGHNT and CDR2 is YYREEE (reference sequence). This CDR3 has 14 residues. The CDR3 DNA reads TGTGCCAGCAGCTTGATTGGACAGGGCATGGGCTACACCTTC. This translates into CASSLIGQGMGYTF.

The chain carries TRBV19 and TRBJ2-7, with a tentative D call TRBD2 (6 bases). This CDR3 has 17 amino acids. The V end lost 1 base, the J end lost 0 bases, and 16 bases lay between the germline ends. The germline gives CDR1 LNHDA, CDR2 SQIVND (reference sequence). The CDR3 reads CASSIAFEEGSSYEQYF. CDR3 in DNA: TGTGCCAGTAGTATAGCTTTCGAGGAGGGGAGCTCCTACGAGCAGTACTTC.

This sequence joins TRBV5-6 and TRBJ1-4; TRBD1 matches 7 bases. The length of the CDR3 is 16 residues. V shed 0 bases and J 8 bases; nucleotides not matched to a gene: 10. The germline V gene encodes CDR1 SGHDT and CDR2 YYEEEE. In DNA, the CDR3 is TGTGCCAGCAGCTTGGTGGTGGCAGGGGGTAGCGAAAAACTGTTTTTT. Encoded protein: CASSLVVAGGSEKLFF.

The CDR3: CASSRQETQYF. The CDR3 nucleotides read TGCGCCAGCAGCAGGCAAGAGACCCAGTACTTC. The genes are TRBV5-1 and TRBJ2-5; unclear D gene. V was cut by 4 bases and J by 2 bases, with 3 bases left in between. The CDR3 extends over 11 amino acids. The germline V gene encodes CDR1 SGHRS and CDR2 YFSETQ. The variable domain in full, completed from reference TRBV5-1 and TRBJ2-5, reads KAGVTQTPRYLIKTRGQQVTLSCSPISGHRSVSWYQQTPGQGLQFLFEYFSETQRNKGNFPGRFSGRQFSNSRSEMNVSTLELGDSALYLCASSRQETQYFGPGTRLLVL.

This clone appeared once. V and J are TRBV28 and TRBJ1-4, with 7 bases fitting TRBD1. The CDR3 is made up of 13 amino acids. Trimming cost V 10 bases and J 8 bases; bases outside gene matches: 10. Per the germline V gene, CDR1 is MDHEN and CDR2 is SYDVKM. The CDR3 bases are TGTGCCATTCCGGGGGACAGTAAGGAAAAACTGTTTTTT. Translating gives CAIPGDSKEKLFF.

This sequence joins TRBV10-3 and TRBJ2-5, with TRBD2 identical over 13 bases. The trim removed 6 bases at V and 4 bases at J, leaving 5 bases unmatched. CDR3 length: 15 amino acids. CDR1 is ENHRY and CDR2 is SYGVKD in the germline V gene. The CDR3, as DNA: TGTGCCATCAGAGCCGGACTAGCGGGGGCAGAGACCCAGTACTTC. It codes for CAIRAGLAGAETQYF.

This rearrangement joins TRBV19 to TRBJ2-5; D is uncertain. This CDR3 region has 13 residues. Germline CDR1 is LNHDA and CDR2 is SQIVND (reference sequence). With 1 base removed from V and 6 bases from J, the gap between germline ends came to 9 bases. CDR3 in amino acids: CASSIGASQTQYF. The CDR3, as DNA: TGTGCCAGTAGTATAGGTGCCAGTCAGACCCAGTACTTC.

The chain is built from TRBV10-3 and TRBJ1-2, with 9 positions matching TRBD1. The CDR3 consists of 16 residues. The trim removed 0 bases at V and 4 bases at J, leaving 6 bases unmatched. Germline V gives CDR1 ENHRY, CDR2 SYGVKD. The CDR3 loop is CAISESLDRGTYGYTF. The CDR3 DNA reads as TGTGCCATCAGTGAGTCCTTGGACAGGGGCACCTATGGCTACACCTTC.

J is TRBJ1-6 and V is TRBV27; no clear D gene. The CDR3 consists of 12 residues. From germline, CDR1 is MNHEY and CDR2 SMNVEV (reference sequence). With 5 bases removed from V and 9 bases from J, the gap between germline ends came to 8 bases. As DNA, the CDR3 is TGTGCCAGCAGTCCCGTTGGTTCACCCCTCCACTTT. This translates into CASSPVGSPLHF.

The CDR3 DNA is TGTGCCAGCAGCTTTAGGGGACAGAGGAACACTGAAGCTTTCTTT. Translation: CASSFRGQRNTEAFF. The gene calls are TRBV5-4 and TRBJ1-1, with 7 bases matching TRBD1. V lost 2 bases and J lost 1; bases outside the gene matches: 5. The CDR3 is 15 amino acids. Per the germline V gene, CDR1 is SGHNT and CDR2 is YYREEE (reference sequence). Filled out from reference TRBV5-4 and TRBJ1-1, the complete variable domain reads ETGVTQSPTHLIKTRGQQVTLRCSSQSGHNTVSWYQQALGQGPQFIFQYYREEENGRGNFPPRFSGLQFPNYSSELNVNALELDDSALYLCASSFRGQRNTEAFFGQGTRLTVV.

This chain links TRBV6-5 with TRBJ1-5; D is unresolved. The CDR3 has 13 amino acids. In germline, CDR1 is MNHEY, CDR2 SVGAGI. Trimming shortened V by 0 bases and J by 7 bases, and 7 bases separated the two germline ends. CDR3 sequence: CASSYSVGQPQHF. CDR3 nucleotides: TGTGCCAGCAGTTACTCGGTGGGACAGCCCCAGCATTTT.

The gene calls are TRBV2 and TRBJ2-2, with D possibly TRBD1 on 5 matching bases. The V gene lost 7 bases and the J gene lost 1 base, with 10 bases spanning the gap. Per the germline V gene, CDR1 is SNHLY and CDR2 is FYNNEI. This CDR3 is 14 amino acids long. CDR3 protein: CASKTGENTGELFF. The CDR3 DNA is TGTGCCAGCAAAACAGGAGAGAACACCGGGGAGCTGTTTTTT.

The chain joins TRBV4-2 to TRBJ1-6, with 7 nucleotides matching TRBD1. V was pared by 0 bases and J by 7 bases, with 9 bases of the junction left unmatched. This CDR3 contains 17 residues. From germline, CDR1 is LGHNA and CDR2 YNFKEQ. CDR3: CASSQDFRDRENSPLHF. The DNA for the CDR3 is TGTGCCAGCAGCCAAGATTTTAGGGACAGAGAAAATTCACCCCTCCACTTT.

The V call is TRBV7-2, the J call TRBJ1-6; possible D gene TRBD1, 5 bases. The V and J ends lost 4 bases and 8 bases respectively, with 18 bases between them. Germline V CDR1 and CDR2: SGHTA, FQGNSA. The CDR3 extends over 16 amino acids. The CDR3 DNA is TGTGCCAGCAGCTCATTTCCCCGGGGGGGATATTCACCCCTCCACTTT. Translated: CASSSFPRGGYSPLHF.

CDR3 nucleotides: TGTGCCATCAGTGGAGGGGGTGAAGACTATGGCTACACCTTC. Protein product: CAISGGGEDYGYTF. V gene TRBV10-3 combines with J gene TRBJ1-2; D might be TRBD1 (6 bases). The CDR3 length is 14 residues. With 4 bases removed from V and 3 bases from J, the gap between germline ends came to 12 bases. Germline assignment: CDR1 ENHRY and CDR2 SYGVKD.